Described below is a single T cell receptor (beta chain) sequence and its context. This clonotype was detected a few times. The antigen this receptor binds is unknown. Per-nucleotide qualities are absent, and no much larger clonotype sits a single base away. The source of the sample is a study of T cells in Graves' hyperthyroidism and ophthalmopathy (dated by TCRdb to about 2019). For the study in its entirety: Peripheral blood was collected at initial diagnosis, before any treatment. The paper reports TCR Vbeta CDR3 sequencing of over 120 peripheral blood samples: approximately 43 ophthalmopathy, some 80 hyperthyroidism and approximately 17 progressor patients. An independent validation cohort of about 20 hyperthyroidism patients and about 16 patients who later progressed to ophthalmopathy tested prospective prediction of ophthalmopathy. For training and testing, the 100 or so patients in the discovery cohort were randomly divided in a 7:3 ratio. TCR V-J signatures able to tell the groups apart were searched for in a discovery cohort of 90 to 100 patients, of whom approximately 40 had Graves' ophthalmopathy and roughly 58 had stable Graves' hyperthyroidism. In about six Graves' hyperthyroidism patients, the study also compared T-cell repertoires from thyroid tissue with T-cell repertoires from blood. After sampling, hyperthyroidism patients received methimazole starting at 30 mg daily, and ophthalmopathy patients received high-dose intravenous methylprednisolone. What the research found in general, with its limitations: Most expanded thyroid clonotypes (frequency above 0.001) were also found in blood, which suggests that blood repertoires may mirror thyroid immune responses. A 13 V-J signature model separated ophthalmopathy from stable hyperthyroidism, with approximately 87% sensitivity and roughly 81% specificity in cross-validation and 80%/75% in testing. In validation, the model predicted progression to ophthalmopathy a median of 6.5 months before onset, with over 55% sensitivity and around 76% specificity. Sample size was not statistically predetermined, and blinding of investigators to group allocation was not performed.

Hyperthyroidism patients were aged 18 to 65 years and newly diagnosed, with disease duration of less than 2 months. The study excluded patients with uncontrolled infections, other autoimmune diseases, pregnancy or lactation. Diagnoses were based on clinical symptoms, serum thyroxine and TRAb, thyroid ultrasound and orbital computed tomography. For progressor patients, blood was drawn at the first diagnosis of hyperthyroidism, before any ophthalmopathy symptoms had appeared. PBMCs were isolated from 8 to 10 ml of fresh peripheral blood by Ficoll-Paque density gradient centrifugation. Progressor patients were initially diagnosed with Graves' hyperthyroidism and developed ophthalmopathy during follow-up. Total RNA was extracted with Trizol reagent, and quality was checked on an Agilent 2100 Bioanalyzer. Taken from cysteine to phenylalanine, the CDR3 has 15 residues. The only DNA kept is the CDR3, 45 bases in frame from the first base. Trimming takes 4 bases from V and 6 bases from J, and the germline ends sit 16 bases apart.

The TCR beta CDR3 regions were amplified from RNA transcripts. The first round of RT-PCR for the TCR CDR3 was performed with the HTBI primer set and the Qiagen OneStep RT-PCR kit. Libraries were constructed in a second round of multiplex PCR, after which size selection and purification were carried out. Paired-end sequencing of the libraries was performed with 100 bp reads on an Illumina HiSeq2000. Turning to the authors' computational methods: SOAPnuke was used to process the raw data, throwing out any read that contained adapters or uncalled bases, had a mean Phred below 15, or lacked an exact constant-primer or identifier match. COPE v1.2.5 was used to merge the high-quality paired reads, and each unique nucleotide sequence was defined as a clonotype. MiTCR v1.1 was used to align clonotypes to the IMGT TRBV, TRBD and TRBJ reference segments. The analysis was restricted to V-J combinations with a frequency above 0.0001, which together covered roughly 99% of the repertoires. A TCS score was defined as the ratio of F50 (clonal expansion) to E x V (chaos), with BLOSUM62-based TCRdist applied between CDR3 peptides within each V-J. Welch's t-statistics and random forest reduced 500 to 650 V-J features to fewer than 15, which were used in a naive Bayes classifier (R e1071). Using fastp trimming at Q25 and MiXCR clonotype assembly, TCRdb reanalyzed the public sequencing data and kept in-frame beta chains. Rows are unified per CDR3 protein, each entry keeping the most common DNA and genes. TCRdb, not the authors, supplied the V and J calls. The sample table contains 370,000 or so distinct CDR3 sequences; only one count was recorded for 13% of them. Together, the top ten hold less than 25% of the sample.

The V and J segments used are TRBV12-3 or TRBV12-4 and TRBJ2-1; the D gene is perhaps TRBD2, on 5 matching bases. The clonotype was recovered from a man aged 25 to 40 with Graves' hyperthyroidism that later progressed to Graves' ophthalmopathy. Sequenced sample: blood. Here is the DNA: TGTGCCAGCAGTTGGAAGACGACTACCTTCAATGAGCAGTTCTTC. This codes for CASSWKTTTFNEQFF.